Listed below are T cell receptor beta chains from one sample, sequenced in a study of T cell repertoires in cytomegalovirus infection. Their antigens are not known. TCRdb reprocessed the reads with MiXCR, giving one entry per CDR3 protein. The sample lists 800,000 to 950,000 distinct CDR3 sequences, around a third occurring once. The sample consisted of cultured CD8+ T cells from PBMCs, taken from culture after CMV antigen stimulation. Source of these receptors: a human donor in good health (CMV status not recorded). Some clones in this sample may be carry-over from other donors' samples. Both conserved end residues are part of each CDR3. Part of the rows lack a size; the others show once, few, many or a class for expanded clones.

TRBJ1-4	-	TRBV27	CASSLRGGVEKLFF
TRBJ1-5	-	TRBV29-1	CSAQTGGGNQPQHF
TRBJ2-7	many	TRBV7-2	CASSLSAGGPDEQYF
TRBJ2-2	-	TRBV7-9	CASSWGTGAGELFF
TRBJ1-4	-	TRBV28	CASRLGKLFF
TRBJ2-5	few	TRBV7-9	CAILTTGTRKETQYF
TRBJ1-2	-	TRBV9	CATWDRVHGYTF
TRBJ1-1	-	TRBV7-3	CASSGTGGLNTEAFF
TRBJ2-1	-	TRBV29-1	CSVGGSGAPFDNEQFF
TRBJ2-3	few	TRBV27	CASRNYRGLTDTQYF
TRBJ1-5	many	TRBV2	CASSEDLGASNQPQHF
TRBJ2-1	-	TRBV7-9	CASSLGTRPYNEQFF
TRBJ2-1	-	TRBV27	CASKGLAGGSNNEQFF
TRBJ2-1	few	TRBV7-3	CASSFKTGLTYNEQFF
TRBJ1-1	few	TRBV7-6	CASSHGPSDQAFF
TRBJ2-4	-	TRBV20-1	CSASPGTGRDIQYF
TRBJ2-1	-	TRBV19	CASTPDRDLTNEQFF
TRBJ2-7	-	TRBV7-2	CASSWTSGGDYYEQYF
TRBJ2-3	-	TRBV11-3	CASSSRTSGGIDTQYF
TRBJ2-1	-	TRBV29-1	CSAPRLAGGPNEQFF
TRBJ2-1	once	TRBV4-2	CASSQDILSIAGSMRQFF
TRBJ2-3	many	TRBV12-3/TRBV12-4	CASRSSGYTDTQYF
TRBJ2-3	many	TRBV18	CASRPWTGDTQYF
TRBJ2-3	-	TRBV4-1	CASSHRKASGSTDTQYF
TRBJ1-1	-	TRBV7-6	CASSLAIGPRTEAFF
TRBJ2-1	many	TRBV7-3	CASSLPGQGNYNEQFF
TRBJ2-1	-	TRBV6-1	CASPQLAGYNEQCF